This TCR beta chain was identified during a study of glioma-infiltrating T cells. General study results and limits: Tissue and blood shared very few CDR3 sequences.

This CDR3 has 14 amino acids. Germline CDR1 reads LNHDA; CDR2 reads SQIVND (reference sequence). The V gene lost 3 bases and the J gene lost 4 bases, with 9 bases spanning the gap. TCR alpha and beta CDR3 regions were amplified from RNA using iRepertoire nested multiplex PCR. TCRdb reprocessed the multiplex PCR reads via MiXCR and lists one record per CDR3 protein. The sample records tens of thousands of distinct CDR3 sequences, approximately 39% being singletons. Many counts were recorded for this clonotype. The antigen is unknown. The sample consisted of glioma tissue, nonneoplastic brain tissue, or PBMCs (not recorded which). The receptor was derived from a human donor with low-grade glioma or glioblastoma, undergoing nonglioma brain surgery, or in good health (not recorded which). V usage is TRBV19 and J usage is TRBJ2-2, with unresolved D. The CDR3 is CASSIRLSTGELFF. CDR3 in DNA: TGTGCCAGTAGTATTAGGTTGAGCACCGGGGAGCTGTTTTTT.